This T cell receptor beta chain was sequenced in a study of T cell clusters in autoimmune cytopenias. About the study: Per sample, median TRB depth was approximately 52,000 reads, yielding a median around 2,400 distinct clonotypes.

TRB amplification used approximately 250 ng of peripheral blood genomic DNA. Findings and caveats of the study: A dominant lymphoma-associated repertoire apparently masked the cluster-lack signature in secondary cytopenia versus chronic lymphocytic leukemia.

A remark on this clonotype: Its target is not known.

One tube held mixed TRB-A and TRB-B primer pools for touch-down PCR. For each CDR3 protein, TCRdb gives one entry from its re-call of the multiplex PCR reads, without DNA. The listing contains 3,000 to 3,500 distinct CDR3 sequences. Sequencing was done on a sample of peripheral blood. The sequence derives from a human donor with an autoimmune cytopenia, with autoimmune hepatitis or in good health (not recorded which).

CDR3 region: CASSPREGASYGYTF. The chain links TRBV4-1 to TRBJ1-2; TCRdb designates TRBD1, a call that cannot be tested without DNA. Germline loops: CDR1 MGHRA, CDR2 YSYEKL. The CDR3 sequence is 15 residues long.